The sequence of this T cell receptor (beta chain) was determined in a study of blood T cell repertoires in COVID-19. In regard to this clone: Different DNA sequences within this sample yield the same CDR3.

This CDR3 is built from 12 residues. Trimming took 6 bases from V and 6 from J, leaving 12 bases between them. Germline CDR1 reads SQVTM; CDR2 reads ANQGSEA. Assay: immunoSEQ multiplex PCR; the TCRdb copy retains only in-frame clones and omits some. The table shows approximately 89,000 clones, with roughly 78% occurring only once. The V and J genes are TRBV29-1 and TRBJ2-1; D perhaps matches TRBD2 (6 bases). This TCR was recovered from a woman older than 75 with acute or convalescent COVID-19. Sequenced material: peripheral blood. The DNA for the CDR3 is TGCAGCGTCGCAGGAGGGCCCAATGAGCAGTTCTTC. Translated, it gives CSVAGGPNEQFF.